The text below deals with one T cell receptor beta chain. Its antigen is unknown. This sample also contains other DNA sequences that code for the same CDR3. Use of 60 Vbeta and 13 Jbeta primers characterized the PCR. The method was immunoSEQ multiplex PCR; TCRdb's version includes in-frame clones alone and lacks a portion of them. The data show under 150,000 clones, about 64% seen once. The data belong to a study of cytomegalovirus exposure and HLA in healthy donors. Study conclusions and caveats: In most subjects, TCR beta sequences reportedly gave accurate predictions of HLA-A and HLA-B alleles. 16,951 TCR beta sequences were associated with HLA alleles at 0.05 false discovery rate in a later analysis.

Germline CDR1 and CDR2: MDHEN and SYDVKM. The CDR3 has 16 amino acids. V lost 6 bases, J lost 2 bases, and 9 bases stayed unmatched. The chain uses TRBV28 and TRBJ1-5; 8 bases align to TRBD1. This TCR was sampled from a man in his sixties in good health and CMV-seronegative. Material for sequencing was PBMCs. The CDR3 DNA follows: TGTGCCAGCAGCCCCCCTAGGGGACAGGGCAATCAGCCCCAGCATTTT. Its translation is CASSPPRGQGNQPQHF.